This TCR beta chain was sequenced during a study of cytotoxic CD8 clonotypes in ibrutinib-treated CLL. On the study more broadly: Response was recorded as partial in approximately 24 patients and complete in 2; at median around 68 months, approximately 14 remained remitted and about twelve had progressed.

A word on this clone: Its antigen remains unidentified.

Study-wide results and limits: The study found baseline clonality above age-matched healthy donors, tracking circulating CD8+ T-cell counts. Private clonotypes, not public ones, expanded at ibrutinib response.

Sequencing used immunoSEQ multiplex PCR; TCRdb keeps in-frame clones, though not all of them. The sample has nearly 300,000 clones, 65% to 85% seen once; the top ten hold about 5.8%. Trimming cost V 2 bases and J 2 bases; bases outside gene matches: 6. Germline lookup yields CDR1 LGHNT and CDR2 FRNRAP. The CDR3 contains 15 residues. As input for TCR beta libraries, around 2 micrograms of genomic DNA came from cryopreserved PBMCs. The J gene is TRBJ2-7, the V gene TRBV12-5; 7 nucleotides align to TRBD1. This clonotype was sampled from a human donor with chronic lymphocytic leukemia. The sample in question was PBMCs, obtained at disease progression, from a patient treated with ibrutinib. In DNA, the CDR3 is TGTGCTAGTGGTTTGCACGGGACAGCTGCCTACGAGCAGTACTTC. Translation: CASGLHGTAAYEQYF.